This T cell receptor beta chain was recorded in a study of T-cell reconstitution after alpha-beta-depleted transplantation in children. The CDR3 length is 18 residues. The V end was cut by 0 bases, the J end by 0 bases, with 17 bases between. Per germline, CDR1 MNHEY and CDR2 SMNVEV (reference sequence). Molecular barcoding with unique molecular identifiers was used for the TCRbeta library. TCRdb re-derived calls from the PCR reads in MiXCR, one entry per CDR3 protein. The data hold around 200,000 distinct CDR3 sequences, with approximately 9% observed a single time. This clonotype was recorded many times.

The chain combines TRBV27 with TRBJ1-2; the D is unclear. The TCR sequence derives from a human donor who donated a stem cell graft to a child with acute lymphoblastic leukemia. The sample consisted of PBMCs from the stem cell graft donor, taken from the stem cell graft. As DNA, the CDR3 is TGTGCCAGCAGTTTATCTGGAGCGTCGGATGAAGCTAACTATGGCTACACCTTC. This encodes CASSLSGASDEANYGYTF.